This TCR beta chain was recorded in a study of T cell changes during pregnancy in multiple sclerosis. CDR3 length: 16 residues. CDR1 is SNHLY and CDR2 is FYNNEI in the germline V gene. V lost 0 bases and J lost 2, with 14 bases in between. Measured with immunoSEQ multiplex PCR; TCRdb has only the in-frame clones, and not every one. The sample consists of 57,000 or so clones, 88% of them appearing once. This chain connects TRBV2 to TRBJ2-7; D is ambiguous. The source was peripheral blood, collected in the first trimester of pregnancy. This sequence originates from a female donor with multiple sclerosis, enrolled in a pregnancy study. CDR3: CASSEALRGNPYEQYF. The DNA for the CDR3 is TGTGCCAGCAGTGAAGCGCTTCGAGGAAACCCCTACGAGCAGTACTTC.